Following are 7 T cell receptor beta chains from one sample sequenced in a study of Graves' ophthalmopathy and Graves' hyperthyroidism (dated by TCRdb to the late 2010s). Sequencing instrument: Illumina HiSeq 2000. TCR beta CDR3 regions were amplified from RNA transcripts for repertoire sequencing. The first round was an RT-PCR using HTBI primers with the Qiagen OneStep RT-PCR kit, and this first round was followed by a second-round multiplex PCR, then size selection and purification. The public reads were quality trimmed at Q25 with fastp and then assembled into clones with MiXCR by TCRdb, keeping productive beta chains. Here each entry gathers all rows of one CDR3 protein and keeps the most common genes and DNA. Across this sample there are around 600,000 distinct CDR3 sequences, with about 38% seen only once. The ten top clones hold over 2.5% of the sample. The source material was peripheral blood. The receptors shown here come from an adult man with Graves' ophthalmopathy.

This clonotype was observed many times. The chain uses TRBV2 and TRBJ2-7; weak D call: TRBD2 (5 bases). V lost 3 bases to trimming and J lost 0 bases, with 12 bases between them. Germline V gene data show CDR1 as SNHLY and CDR2 as FYNNEI. The CDR3 extends over 15 amino acids. The CDR3 coding sequence is TGTGCCAGCAGTGATTGGGGAACTAGCTCCTACGAGCAGTACTTC. It specifies CASSDWGTSSYEQYF. The full variable domain, in which reference TRBV2 and TRBJ2-7 provide the parts outside the CDR3, is EPEVTQTPSHQVTQMGQEVILRCVPISNHLYFYWYRQILGQKVEFLVSFYNNEISEKSEIFDDQFSVERPDGSNFTLKIRSTKLEDSAMYFCASSDWGTSSYEQYFGPGTRLTVT.

This clonotype was seen many times. The chain has TRBV10-3 and TRBJ1-1; 10 nucleotides agree with TRBD1. The J segment lost 3 bases and the V segment lost 6 bases, leaving 4 bases of the junction unmatched. The CDR3 contains 14 residues. Germline lookup yields CDR1 ENHRY and CDR2 SYGVKD. The CDR3 DNA reads as TGTGCCATCAGGGCCGGGACAGGGGACACTGAAGCTTTCTTT. As protein: CAIRAGTGDTEAFF.

This clonotype was picked up a small number of times. The chain employs TRBV6-1 and TRBJ1-6, with D maybe TRBD1 (5 bases). The CDR3 consists of 16 residues. CDR1 is MNHNS and CDR2 is SASEGT in the germline V gene. The germline V and J ends were trimmed by 3 bases and 7 bases, with 16 bases remaining between them. As DNA, the CDR3 is TGTGCCAGCAGTGACATCAGGTTGGGGCTGAATTCACCCCTCCACTTT. Residues: CASSDIRLGLNSPLHF.

V is TRBV6-5 and J is TRBJ1-2, with no clear D. This CDR3 spans 14 amino acids. Germline lookup yields CDR1 MNHEY and CDR2 SVGAGI. V was trimmed by 8 bases and J by 4 bases, leaving 17 bases between them. CDR3 region: CASVVHGLGYGYTF. Written as DNA, the CDR3 is TGTGCCAGCGTTGTTCACGGGTTGGGCTATGGCTACACCTTC.

The rearrangement links TRBV19 to TRBJ2-7; D is uncertain. CDR3 length equals 14 residues. Germline V lookup: CDR1 LNHDA, CDR2 SQIVND (reference sequence). V shed 7 bases and J shed 2 bases, with 15 bases lying between them. This CDR3 reads CASKKEPFTYEQYF. CDR3 in DNA: TGTGCCAGTAAAAAGGAGCCTTTCACCTACGAGCAGTACTTC.

The J gene is TRBJ1-4, the V gene TRBV30; D remains ambiguous. Between the trimmed V and J ends, which lost 3 bases and 5 bases, there was a span of 10 bases. The CDR3 extends over 13 amino acids. CDR1 and CDR2 (germline): GTSNPN, SVGIG (reference sequence). The CDR3 region has the DNA TGTGCCTGGAGAGAGGACGGGAATGAAAAACTGTTTTTT. Protein sequence: CAWREDGNEKLFF.

This clonotype appeared many times. V and J are TRBV20-1 and TRBJ2-5; possible D gene TRBD1, 6 bases. Germline assignment: CDR1 DFQATT and CDR2 SNEGSKA (reference sequence). This CDR3 is 14 amino acids long. The germline V and J ends were trimmed by 1 base and 3 bases, with 12 bases remaining between them. The CDR3 here is CSARGPRDKETQYF. Here the CDR3 DNA reads TGCAGTGCTAGAGGGCCCCGGGACAAAGAGACCCAGTACTTC.